These T cell receptor beta chains were read from a single sample in a study of cytomegalovirus exposure and HLA in healthy donors. TCRdb's table, derived via immunoSEQ multiplex PCR, lists solely in-frame clones and lacks some. Of under 100,000 clones listed, just under 70% are singletons. The sequenced sample was PBMCs. These receptors came from a woman in her forties or fifties in good health and CMV-seropositive. Both conserved end residues are part of each CDR3. The D gene is left open where the match is weak. Only some rows state a clone size, as once, few, many or a class for expanded clones.

J | V | length | size | D | DNA | CDR3
TRBJ2-5 | TRBV5-6 | 15 | - | - | TGTGCCAGCAGCCCCATACAGGGTAGAATGGAGACCCAGTACTTC | CASSPIQGRMETQYF
TRBJ1-3 | TRBV29-1 | 14 | - | - | TGCAGCGTCGTTCGCTCAGGGGCTGGAAACACCATATATTTT | CSVVRSGAGNTIYF
TRBJ1-3 | TRBV7-6 | 13 | - | - | TGTGCCAGCAGCTTTTCGGCTGGAAACACCATATATTTT | CASSFSAGNTIYF
TRBJ1-1 | TRBV9 | 14 | - | - | TGTGCCAGCAGCGCGTCGGGACAGAACACTGAAGCTTTCTTT | CASSASGQNTEAFF
TRBJ2-6 | TRBV27 | 19 | - | TRBD2 | TGTGCCAGCAGTTTATGGGGGGGGGTAATTCCCTCTGGGGCCAACGTCCTGACTTTC | CASSLWGGVIPSGANVLTF
TRBJ2-1 | TRBV5-8 | 15 | few | - | TGTGCCAGCAGCCACCGGGCCGTAGCGAGGAATGAGCAGTTCTTC | CASSHRAVARNEQFF
TRBJ2-1 | TRBV7-9 | 16 | - | - | TGTGCCAGCAGCCCTAGGGGCGAGAGCTCCTACAATGGGCAGTTCTTC | CASSPRGESSYNGQFF
TRBJ1-2 | TRBV28 | 15 | - | - | TGTGCCAGCAGCCCCGAAGACAGGTTAAACTATGGCTACACCTTC | CASSPEDRLNYGYTF
TRBJ2-1 | TRBV11-3 | 14 | - | TRBD2 | TGTGCCAGCAGCTGGGGCCTAGCGGGTGCCGAGCAGTTCTTC | CASSWGLAGAEQFF
TRBJ1-1 | TRBV9 | 16 | - | TRBD1 | TGTGCCAGCAGCGTAGCCCCGACAGGGGCGAACACTGAAGCTTTCTTT | CASSVAPTGANTEAFF
TRBJ1-5 | TRBV6-5 | 15 | - | - | TGTGCCAGCAGTTACTCGATTGGAGGGGAACAGCCCCAGCATTTT | CASSYSIGGEQPQHF
TRBJ2-7 | TRBV27 | 15 | few | TRBD2 | TGTGCCAGCAGTGTATCCACTAGCGGTTCCTACGAGCAGTACTTC | CASSVSTSGSYEQYF
TRBJ2-2 | TRBV19 | 16 | medium-sized | - | TGTGCCAGTAGCCCGGCGGCAGTTTCGAACACCGGGGAGCTGTTTTTT | CASSPAAVSNTGELFF
TRBJ2-6 | TRBV7-9 | 16 | - | TRBD1 | TGTGCCAGCATCATACAGGGGCCCTCTGGGGCCAACGTCCTGACTTTC | CASIIQGPSGANVLTF
TRBJ2-7 | TRBV5-1 | 15 | - | TRBD2 | TGCGCCAGCAGCGTTAATAGCGGGACACCCGGCGAGCAGTACTTC | CASSVNSGTPGEQYF
TRBJ1-6 | TRBV28 | 17 | few | - | TGTGCCAGCAGTTCCCTCGGACTGCAAAAAGGGTATTCACCCCTCCACTTT | CASSSLGLQKGYSPLHF
TRBJ2-2 | TRBV5-4 | 18 | - | TRBD2 | TGTGCCAGCAGCCAAAAGGGACTAGCGGGAGGGCGCACCGGGGAGCTGTTTTTT | CASSQKGLAGGRTGELFF
TRBJ2-7 | TRBV4-3 | 14 | - | - | TGCGCCAGCAGCCAAGATCAGGGGTCGTACGAGCAGTACTTC | CASSQDQGSYEQYF
TRBJ2-1 | TRBV6-1 | 14 | few | - | TGTGCCAGCAGTGACAGGGACTCCTACAATGAGCAGTTCTTC | CASSDRDSYNEQFF
TRBJ2-7 | TRBV5-4 | 14 | - | TRBD1 | TGTGCCAGCAGCCCGGGACAGGGGCCCTACGAGCAGTACTTC | CASSPGQGPYEQYF
TRBJ1-2 | TRBV13 | 12 | - | - | TGTGCCAGCAGCTTACGAGATTATGGCTACACCTTC | CASSLRDYGYTF
TRBJ1-1 | TRBV6-5 | 14 | - | - | TGTGCCAGCAGCCGCGGACAGAGGAACACTGAAGCTTTCTTT | CASSRGQRNTEAFF
TRBJ2-3 | TRBV7-6 | 16 | - | TRBD2 | TGTGCCAGCAGCTTGAAACTAGCCCCGGGGGGAGATACGCAGTATTTT | CASSLKLAPGGDTQYF
TRBJ2-7 | TRBV7-3 | 13 | - | - | TGTGCCAGCAGCTTAACCCCTTTCTACGAGCAGTACTTC | CASSLTPFYEQYF
TRBJ2-2 | TRBV19 | 16 | - | TRBD2 | TGTGCCAGTAGTGAAGTCTTGGCGGGAGGCACCGGGGAGCTGTTTTTT | CASSEVLAGGTGELFF
TRBJ2-2 | TRBV27 | 15 | few | TRBD1 | TGTGCCAGCAGTGCGGGGACAGGGTGGGCCGGGGAGCTGTTTTTT | CASSAGTGWAGELFF
TRBJ2-5 | TRBV13 | 15 | once | - | TGTGCCAGCAGCTACCGAGCGGAACGGGGAGCGGCCCAGTACTTC | CASSYRAERGAAQYF
TRBJ1-4 | TRBV19 | 15 | few | TRBD1 | TGTGCCAGTAGTATTGGACAGGGGGCTCTCGGAAAACTGTTTTTT | CASSIGQGALGKLFF
TRBJ2-1 | TRBV2 | 13 | few | TRBD2 | TGTGCCGGGGGGGTCAGTCTCTACAATGAGCAGTTCTTC | CAGGVSLYNEQFF
TRBJ2-5 | TRBV29-1 | 13 | - | TRBD2 | TGCAGCGTTGCCGGGACTAGTAGGGAGACCCAGTACTTC | CSVAGTSRETQYF
TRBJ2-1 | TRBV7-7 | 15 | - | - | TGTGCTAGCAGCCAGGGGGGACTAGTGGGCAATGAGCAGTTCTTC | CASSQGGLVGNEQFF
TRBJ2-3 | TRBV10-1 | 15 | - | TRBD1 | TGCGCCAGCAGTGAAGCCGGGACAGGAACAGATACGCAGTATTTT | CASSEAGTGTDTQYF
TRBJ2-7 | TRBV4-2 | 15 | - | - | TGTGCCAGCAGCTTCCAGCCGCGGGACTTTTACGAGCAGTACTTC | CASSFQPRDFYEQYF
TRBJ2-1 | TRBV5-1 | 16 | - | TRBD2 | TGCGCCAGCAGAGTAACTAGCGGGAATCAGTACAATGAGCAGTTCTTC | CASRVTSGNQYNEQFF
TRBJ1-2 | TRBV28 | 13 | - | - | TGTGCCAGCAGTCCACCCGGGGGGCTAGGCTACACCTTC | CASSPPGGLGYTF
TRBJ2-2 | TRBV7-7 | 17 | - | TRBD2 | TGTGCCAGCAGCCGACTAGCACTAGCGGGAGAGCCCGGGGAGCTGTTTTTT | CASSRLALAGEPGELFF
TRBJ1-1 | TRBV30 | 16 | - | - | TGTGCCTGGAGTGACTCGGGAGTCAGAAAAGACACTGAAGCTTTCTTT | CAWSDSGVRKDTEAFF